The 28 T cell receptor beta chains given below trace back to one sample, sequenced in a study of cytomegalovirus exposure and HLA in healthy donors. Use of 60 Vbeta and 13 Jbeta primers characterized the PCR. Only in-frame clones appear in the TCRdb table, and some are missing; sequencing was by immunoSEQ multiplex PCR. The table has some 91,000 clones, about 89% seen once. The sample was PBMCs. These TCRs come from a man aged 30 to 39 in good health and CMV-seropositive.

The V and J genes are TRBV28 and TRBJ2-7; 10 bases align to TRBD2. The CDR3 runs 15 residues. The V and J ends lost 2 bases and 7 bases, in that order; junction bases with no gene match: 8. Germline-derived CDR1 and CDR2 are MDHEN and SYDVKM. CDR3 DNA: TGTGCCAGCAGTTTACAGTCTAGCGGGAGTCAAGAGCAGTACTTC. Protein product: CASSLQSSGSQEQYF. Full variable domain (remainder filled in from reference TRBV28 and TRBJ2-7): DVKVTQSSRYLVKRTGEKVFLECVQDMDHENMFWYRQDPGLGLRLIYFSYDVKMKEKGDIPEGYSVSREKKERFSLILESASTNQTSMYLCASSLQSSGSQEQYFGPGTRLTVT.

As regards this clone: Sequence at one end of the junction differs from germline and may be a read error. This chain connects TRBV5-1 to TRBJ2-7; 8 bases are shared with TRBD1. This CDR3 is built from 14 residues. CDR1 is SGHRS, CDR2 YFSETQ, per germline. CDR3 coding DNA: TGCGCCAGCAGCTTACCAGGGGGCTCCGACGAGCAGTACTTC. The encoded protein is CASSLPGGSDEQYF.

The CDR3, as DNA: TGTGCCAGCAGTTCGATGGGAGCGGGCCTCTCCTACGAGCAGTACTTC. Its translation is CASSSMGAGLSYEQYF. The chain recombines TRBV2 with TRBJ2-5, with D possibly TRBD2 on 6 matching bases. Near its end, the DNA agrees better with TRBJ2-7, so the J call may be wrong. Per germline, CDR1 SNHLY and CDR2 FYNNEI. The CDR3 spans 16 residues.

The V call is TRBV5-1, the J call TRBJ2-1, with 10 bases identical to TRBD1. The ends lost 4 bases at V and 6 bases at J; junction bases unmatched: 16. Germline-derived CDR1 and CDR2 are SGHRS and YFSETQ. The CDR3 spans 18 residues. For the CDR3, the DNA is TGCGCCAGCAGCCATGGCCCCATAGACAGGGGGCGCGGCAATGAGCAGTTCTTC. Translating it yields CASSHGPIDRGRGNEQFF. Looking up the rest from reference TRBV5-1 and TRBJ2-1 gives the full variable domain: KAGVTQTPRYLIKTRGQQVTLSCSPISGHRSVSWYQQTPGQGLQFLFEYFSETQRNKGNFPGRFSGRQFSNSRSEMNVSTLELGDSALYLCASSHGPIDRGRGNEQFFGPGTRLTVL.

The chain employs TRBV27 and TRBJ1-2; TRBD1 might be the D (6 bases). The CDR3 spans 13 residues. The germline gives CDR1 MNHEY, CDR2 SMNVEV (reference sequence). Trimming pared 3 bases from V and 7 bases from J, leaving 12 bases between. DNA for the CDR3: TGTGCCAGCAGTTTTCTGGGGGCTGTTGGCTACACCTTC. This sequence encodes CASSFLGAVGYTF.

Written as DNA, the CDR3 is TGCGCCAGCAGCACAGGGACAGGGGATACTTCCTACGAGCAGTACTTC. It specifies CASSTGTGDTSYEQYF. J is TRBJ2-7 and V is TRBV5-1; 10 bases align to TRBD1. The J segment lost 1 base and the V segment lost 4 bases, leaving 8 bases of the junction unmatched. Germline lookup yields CDR1 SGHRS and CDR2 YFSETQ. CDR3 length equals 16 residues.

The chain has TRBV2 and TRBJ1-2, with 8 positions matching TRBD1. Germline V gene sequence: CDR1 SNHLY, CDR2 FYNNEI. With 0 bases clipped from V and 5 bases from J, the junction kept 5 bases outside the gene matches. There are 15 residues in the CDR3. The CDR3 nucleotides are TGTGCCAGCAGTGAAGCGCGGGGGACAGGATATGGCTACACCTTC. Its protein is CASSEARGTGYGYTF.

V is TRBV5-4 and J is TRBJ2-1, with 9 nucleotides matching TRBD2. This CDR3 has 16 amino acids. Germline CDR1 is SGHNT and CDR2 is YYREEE (reference sequence). With 5 bases clipped from V and 7 bases from J, the junction kept 13 bases outside the gene matches. The CDR3 DNA is TGTGCCAGCAGTCCCGAGCCGGGCGGGAGGGCGAATGAGCAGTTCTTC. Residues: CASSPEPGGRANEQFF.

J is TRBJ2-5 and V is TRBV9, with 10 positions matching TRBD2. Germline CDR1 is SGDLS and CDR2 is YYNGEE. Germline trimming cut 4 bases from V and 5 bases from J; bases unmatched to any gene: 5. CDR3 length: 14 amino acids. The CDR3 DNA sequence: TGTGCCAGCAGCAACCTAGCGGGAGCGGAGACCCAGTACTTC. It codes for CASSNLAGAETQYF.

V is TRBV5-1 and J is TRBJ2-1; D is unresolved. This CDR3 has 14 residues. The V gene's germline CDR1 is SGHRS and CDR2 YFSETQ. The V end lost 0 bases, the J end lost 5 bases, and 9 bases lay between the germline ends. The CDR3 is CASSLAGINNEQFF. DNA of the CDR3: TGCGCCAGCAGCTTGGCGGGTATAAACAATGAGCAGTTCTTC.

The CDR3 loop reads CASSLWQGRGYTF. The CDR3 DNA reads TGTGCCAGCAGCTTGTGGCAGGGTAGGGGCTACACCTTC. The chain recombines TRBV5-6 with TRBJ1-2, with a weak D call TRBD1 (5 bases). The CDR3 loop spans 13 amino acids. Germline V gives CDR1 SGHDT, CDR2 YYEEEE. The V end was cut by 1 base, the J end by 8 bases, with 12 bases between.

The chain couples TRBV13 to TRBJ2-5; D remains ambiguous. The CDR3 has 14 amino acids. From germline, CDR1 is PRHDT and CDR2 FYEKMQ (reference sequence). V was clipped by 0 bases and J by 1 base, with 6 bases between them. The CDR3 nucleotides are TGTGCCAGCAGCTTAGGCCAATTCCAAGAGACCCAGTACTTC. It codes for CASSLGQFQETQYF.

This clone was seen just once. The genes are TRBV19 and TRBJ2-1; 14 bases fit TRBD2. V dropped 3 bases and J dropped 8; count of bases not matched to a gene: 3. From germline, CDR1 is LNHDA and CDR2 SQIVND (reference sequence). The CDR3 covers 15 residues. The CDR3 region is CASSIRLAGGYEQFF. The CDR3 DNA sequence: TGTGCCAGTAGTATTAGACTAGCGGGGGGGTATGAGCAGTTCTTC.

The V and J genes are TRBV2 and TRBJ1-1; possible D gene TRBD1, 5 bases. The CDR3 extends over 12 amino acids. The germline CDR1 and CDR2 sequences are SNHLY and FYNNEI. Trimming shortened V by 6 bases and J by 10 bases, and 15 bases separated the two germline ends. CDR3 in DNA: TGTGCCAGCAGCCCGACAGATCGTAGAGCTTTCTTT. The encoded protein is CASSPTDRRAFF.

This chain links TRBV6-5 with TRBJ2-7, with 8 bases identical to TRBD1. This CDR3 has 16 residues. V was clipped by 0 bases and J by 3 bases; unmatched bases: 7. Germline values: CDR1 MNHEY, CDR2 SVGAGI. The CDR3 is CASSYSADRDLYEQYF. The DNA of the CDR3 is TGTGCCAGCAGTTACTCTGCGGACAGGGATCTCTACGAGCAGTACTTC.

This chain connects TRBV28 to TRBJ2-3, with TRBD2 matching 11 bases. The J segment lost 2 bases and the V segment lost 6 bases, leaving 7 bases of the junction unmatched. Germline V gene data show CDR1 as MDHEN and CDR2 as SYDVKM. CDR3 length: 16 amino acids. The CDR3 loop reads CASSRGTSGNTDTQYF. For the CDR3, the DNA is TGTGCCAGCAGCCGCGGGACTAGCGGAAACACAGATACGCAGTATTTT.

This clone turned up a few times. The J gene is TRBJ2-1, the V gene TRBV19; 7 nucleotides agree with TRBD1. Losses at the gene ends were 5 bases for V and 3 bases for J; bases not matched to a gene: 13. Germline loops: CDR1 LNHDA, CDR2 SQIVND (reference sequence). CDR3 size: 17 residues. This CDR3 reads CASSPGTDSLIYNEQFF. The CDR3 DNA reads TGTGCCAGTAGTCCAGGGACAGATTCCTTAATCTACAATGAGCAGTTCTTC.

The V call is TRBV5-1, the J call TRBJ2-3; D remains unclear. V was clipped by 0 bases and J by 10 bases, with 9 bases between them. The CDR3 runs to 12 residues. In germline, CDR1 is SGHRS, CDR2 YFSETQ. This chain's CDR3 is CASSLEFESQYF. The CDR3 DNA reads TGCGCCAGCAGCTTGGAGTTTGAGTCGCAGTATTTT.

V is TRBV5-8 and J is TRBJ1-2, with TRBD1 matching 9 bases. V shed 4 bases and J 10 bases; nucleotides not matched to a gene: 11. There are 14 residues in the CDR3. Per the germline V gene, CDR1 is SGHTS and CDR2 is YDEGEE. In nucleotides, the CDR3 is TGTGCCAGCAGCATGGGACAGGGCTTCTTTGTCTACACCTTC. Its protein product is CASSMGQGFFVYTF. Drawing the rest from reference TRBV5-8 and TRBJ1-2, the complete variable domain is EAGVTQSPTHLIKTRGQQATLRCSPISGHTSVYWYQQALGLGLQFLLWYDEGEERNRGNFPPRFSGRQFPNYSSELNVNALELEDSALYLCASSMGQGFFVYTFGSGTRLTVV.

The rearrangement uses TRBV29-1 and TRBJ1-1, with 7 bases that match TRBD1. The CDR3 covers 13 residues. CDR1 is SQVTM, CDR2 ANQGSEA, per germline. With 5 bases clipped from V and 3 bases from J, the junction kept 6 bases outside the gene matches. CDR3 DNA sequence: TGCAGCGTTACAGGGGAAATGGACACTGAAGCTTTCTTT. Its protein product is CSVTGEMDTEAFF. The full variable domain, with the rest looked up from reference TRBV29-1 and TRBJ1-1, is SAVISQKPSRDICQRGTSLTIQCQVDSQVTMMFWYRQQPGQSLTLIATANQGSEATYESGFVIDKFPISRPNLTFSTLTVSNMSPEDSSIYLCSVTGEMDTEAFFGQGTRLTVV.

The V call is TRBV5-1, the J call TRBJ2-7; no clear D. The CDR3 spans 12 residues. Germline V gives CDR1 SGHRS, CDR2 YFSETQ. V lost 3 bases, J lost 7 bases, and 11 bases lay in between. This CDR3 reads CASSSQRSEQYF. As DNA, the CDR3 is TGCGCCAGCAGCTCCCAGAGGTCGGAGCAGTACTTC.

The J gene is TRBJ2-2, the V gene TRBV6-5; no clear D gene. The V and J ends lost 6 bases and 6 bases respectively, with 14 bases between them. The CDR3 runs to 14 residues. Germline CDR1 MNHEY, CDR2 SVGAGI. CDR3 in amino acids: CASSPRRPAGELFF. DNA of the CDR3: TGTGCCAGCAGCCCCCGCAGGCCCGCCGGGGAGCTGTTTTTT.

The chain employs TRBV5-1 and TRBJ2-7, with 8 bases lining up with TRBD2. J was trimmed by 7 bases and V by 4 bases; bases with no gene match: 4. The germline V gene has CDR1 SGHRS and CDR2 YFSETQ. The CDR3 contains 12 residues. The CDR3 DNA is TGCGCCAGCAGCGTGATAGCGGGGGAGCAGTACTTC. Its translation is CASSVIAGEQYF. Looking up the rest from reference TRBV5-1 and TRBJ2-7 gives the full variable domain: KAGVTQTPRYLIKTRGQQVTLSCSPISGHRSVSWYQQTPGQGLQFLFEYFSETQRNKGNFPGRFSGRQFSNSRSEMNVSTLELGDSALYLCASSVIAGEQYFGPGTRLTVT.

The rearrangement links TRBV4-1 to TRBJ2-1, with D perhaps TRBD1 (6 bases). V shed 5 bases and J shed 8 bases, with 16 bases lying between them. Germline V gene data show CDR1 as MGHRA and CDR2 as YSYEKL. The CDR3 has 14 amino acids. The CDR3 DNA reads TGCGCCAGCAGCGCTACACAGGGCGGCGATGAGCAGTTCTTC. The encoded protein is CASSATQGGDEQFF.

The V call is TRBV28, the J call TRBJ2-1, with TRBD2 matching 10 bases. Germline trimming cut 2 bases from V and 8 bases from J; bases unmatched to any gene: 12. The CDR3 is made up of 17 amino acids. Germline V lookup: CDR1 MDHEN, CDR2 SYDVKM. DNA of the CDR3: TGTGCCAGCAGTTTACCATACCCTAGCGGGAGTTTGGATGAGCAGTTCTTC. Amino acid sequence: CASSLPYPSGSLDEQFF.

The rearrangement links TRBV4-1 to TRBJ1-4; D possibly corresponds to TRBD1 (6 bases). Trimming left V 4 bases short and J 4 bases short, with 13 bases between. The germline CDR1 and CDR2 sequences are MGHRA and YSYEKL. This CDR3 region has 15 residues. The CDR3 protein is CASSRLGQNNEKLFF. The CDR3 region has the DNA TGCGCCAGCAGCCGCCTTGGACAGAATAATGAAAAACTGTTTTTT.

The CDR3: CASSLYQAGNSYEQYF. Here the CDR3 DNA reads TGCGCCAGCAGCTTGTACCAAGCGGGTAACTCCTACGAGCAGTACTTC. V gene TRBV5-1 combines with J gene TRBJ2-7; the D gene is possibly TRBD2 (6 bases). Trimming pared 1 base from V and 0 bases from J, leaving 14 bases between. Looked up from germline, CDR1 is SGHRS and CDR2 is YFSETQ. CDR3 length: 16 amino acids.

The CDR3, as DNA: TGTGCCAGCAGTTACTCGGACAGGGGCCCTTCCTACGAGCAGTACTTC. Protein product: CASSYSDRGPSYEQYF. The chain couples TRBV6-5 to TRBJ2-7; 9 bases fit TRBD1. The CDR3 runs to 16 residues. Germline trimming cut 0 bases from V and 1 base from J; bases unmatched to any gene: 4. In germline, CDR1 is MNHEY, CDR2 SVGAGI.